This passage covers 27 T cell receptor beta chains from one sample sequenced in a study of blood T cell repertoires in COVID-19. Data came from immunoSEQ multiplex PCR; TCRdb stores just in-frame clones and leaves some out. The table has approximately 200,000 clones, about 84% seen once. Source material: PBMCs or T cells enriched from blood (not recorded which). These receptors came from a woman in her 30s who had recovered from COVID-19.

The chain joins TRBV2 to TRBJ2-5, with D maybe TRBD2 (7 bases). Germline V CDR1 and CDR2: SNHLY, FYNNEI. Trimming pared 0 bases from V and 3 bases from J, leaving 14 bases between. The CDR3 covers 16 residues. CDR3 nucleotides: TGTGCCAGCAGTGAAGCGCGAGGGAGGGGGAAAGAGACCCAGTACTTC. Its protein is CASSEARGRGKETQYF.

This chain uses TRBV6-5 with TRBJ2-1, with a weak D call TRBD2 (6 bases). V was clipped by 8 bases and J by 9 bases, with 11 bases between them. From germline, CDR1 is MNHEY and CDR2 SVGAGI. The CDR3 consists of 11 residues. In nucleotides, the CDR3 is TGTGCCAGCGCCCAAGCGGGTGAGCAGTTCTTC. This codes for CASAQAGEQFF.

The rearrangement joins TRBV5-8 to TRBJ1-6, with TRBD1 identical over 11 bases. The CDR3 totals 17 residues. V gave up 2 bases and J gave up 6 bases; unmatched junction bases: 7. The V gene's germline CDR1 is SGHTS and CDR2 YDEGEE. DNA of the CDR3: TGTGCCAGCAGCTTCCGGACAGGGGGCTTTGTTAATTCACCCCTCCACTTT. It codes for CASSFRTGGFVNSPLHF.

The chain is built from TRBV4-1 and TRBJ1-2; tentative D call: TRBD1 (5 bases). The ends were cut back, 3 bases at V and 7 bases at J, with 18 bases in the middle. CDR1 and CDR2 (germline): MGHRA, YSYEKL. This CDR3 is 15 amino acids long. The CDR3 loop is CASSHPKVQEGGYTF. CDR3 DNA: TGCGCCAGCAGCCATCCAAAGGTACAGGAGGGTGGCTACACCTTC.

V usage is TRBV6-5 and J usage is TRBJ2-7, with 9 bases identical to TRBD1. With 9 bases clipped from V and 8 bases from J, the junction kept 11 bases outside the gene matches. Germline assignment: CDR1 MNHEY and CDR2 SVGAGI. This CDR3 is 13 amino acids long. CDR3: CASLRTGEVKQYF. The CDR3 bases are TGTGCCAGTTTAAGGACAGGGGAGGTGAAGCAGTACTTC.

This clone was counted only a few times. In DNA form, the CDR3 reads TGTGCCAGCTCGGATTCAGGGGGCTCTGGCTACACCTTC. Its translation: CASSDSGGSGYTF. The gene calls are TRBV18 and TRBJ1-2; 8 bases align to TRBD1. Germline CDR1 and CDR2: KGHSH and LQKENI. CDR3 size: 13 residues. After removal of 6 bases from V and 7 bases from J, the junction contained 7 bases not matched to a gene.

The chain employs TRBV7-2 and TRBJ1-3; D remains ambiguous. V gave up 2 bases and J gave up 0 bases, with 8 bases separating them. The CDR3 contains 15 residues. CDR1 is SGHTA, CDR2 FQGNSA, per germline. CDR3 sequence: CASSLSVYSGNTIYF. The CDR3, as DNA: TGTGCCAGCAGCTTATCGGTTTACTCTGGAAACACCATATATTTT.

The chain uses TRBV19 and TRBJ1-1; D gene ambiguous. CDR1 and CDR2 (germline): LNHDA, SQIVND (reference sequence). CDR3 length: 14 residues. Trimming stripped 2 bases from V and 3 bases from J, with 10 bases between. CDR3 DNA: TGTGCCAGTAGTATATCGAGCGAGTACACTGAAGCTTTCTTT. Translation: CASSISSEYTEAFF.

As regards this clone: The same CDR3 can be traced to other DNA sequences in this sample. The chain joins TRBV2 to TRBJ2-7, with D maybe TRBD1 (6 bases). CDR1 and CDR2 (germline): SNHLY, FYNNEI. The CDR3 has 14 amino acids. V was shortened by 6 bases and J by 1 base, with 13 bases between the two germline ends. As DNA, the CDR3 is TGTGCCAGCAGGGTGGACAGACTTTCCTACGAGCAGTACTTC. Translating it yields CASRVDRLSYEQYF.

The rearrangement uses TRBV28 and TRBJ1-2, with 7 bases fitting TRBD1. The CDR3 spans 15 residues. With 5 bases clipped from V and 8 bases from J, the junction kept 14 bases outside the gene matches. The V gene's germline CDR1 is MDHEN and CDR2 SYDVKM. For the CDR3, the DNA is TGTGCCAGCAGTCCCGACCCCACAGGGGTCTACGGCTACACCTTC. This translates into CASSPDPTGVYGYTF.

The chain recombines TRBV7-2 with TRBJ2-7; D call uncertain. V lost 1 base and J lost 5, with 9 bases in between. Germline CDR1 and CDR2: SGHTA and FQGNSA. This CDR3 comprises 13 residues. CDR3 DNA sequence: TGTGCCAGCAGCTTAGAGTCGGTCCACGAGCAGTACTTC. Translating gives CASSLESVHEQYF.

The rearrangement joins TRBV28 to TRBJ1-4, with 7 nucleotides matching TRBD1. V dropped 5 bases and J dropped 1; count of bases not matched to a gene: 4. The CDR3 runs to 15 residues. In germline, CDR1 is MDHEN, CDR2 SYDVKM. CDR3 nucleotide sequence: TGTGCCAGCAGTACCCCAGGGGGAACTAATGAAAAACTGTTTTTT. It codes for CASSTPGGTNEKLFF.

The chain couples TRBV6-6 to TRBJ2-7; possibly TRBD1 for D (6 bases). The V gene lost 5 bases and the J gene lost 3 bases, with 11 bases spanning the gap. The CDR3 length is 13 residues. Germline V gene lookup returns CDR1 MNHNY and CDR2 SVGAGI (reference sequence). CDR3 protein: CASSPPQGYEQYF. CDR3 in DNA: TGTGCCAGCAGTCCGCCACAGGGCTACGAGCAGTACTTC.

This chain uses TRBV10-3 with TRBJ2-1, with 13 bases that match TRBD2. Germline V gives CDR1 ENHRY, CDR2 SYGVKD. The J segment lost 9 bases and the V segment lost 6 bases, leaving 5 bases of the junction unmatched. The CDR3 spans 14 residues. The DNA of the CDR3 is TGTGCCATCAGGGAGACTAGCGGGAGGACTGAGCAGTTCTTC. Translated: CAIRETSGRTEQFF.

The V and J genes are TRBV28 and TRBJ2-3; 9 bases fit TRBD1. Trimming at V came to 4 bases and at J to 1 base, leaving 6 bases not matched to a gene. This CDR3 has 16 amino acids. Per germline, CDR1 MDHEN and CDR2 SYDVKM. CDR3 sequence reads: CASSSQGARGTDTQYF. DNA of the CDR3: TGTGCCAGCAGTTCACAGGGGGCGCGGGGCACAGATACGCAGTATTTT.

The chain links TRBV3-1 (or the pseudogene TRBV3-2) to TRBJ1-1; 7 nucleotides match TRBD1. The CDR3 length is 15 residues. Trimming took 4 bases from V and 4 from J; bases not matched to a gene: 9. Germline CDR1 and CDR2: LGHDT and YNNKEL (reference sequence). The CDR3 region has the DNA TGTGCCAGCAGCCGAGGACAGGTCGGGTCCACTGAAGCTTTCTTT. Translated, it gives CASSRGQVGSTEAFF.

The V and J genes are TRBV19 and TRBJ1-5; D ambiguous. This CDR3 is built from 13 residues. V dropped 1 base and J dropped 4 bases, with 5 bases sitting between them. CDR1 is LNHDA, CDR2 SQIVND, per germline (reference sequence). The CDR3 here is CASSIAENQPQHF. CDR3 DNA sequence: TGTGCCAGTAGTATAGCAGAAAATCAGCCCCAGCATTTT. Drawing the rest from reference TRBV19 and TRBJ1-5, the complete variable domain is DGGITQSPKYLFRKEGQNVTLSCEQNLNHDAMYWYRQDPGQGLRLIYYSQIVNDFQKGDIAEGYSVSREKKESFPLTVTSAQKNPTAFYLCASSIAENQPQHFGDGTRLSIL.

This rearrangement joins TRBV5-5 to TRBJ1-5; possible D gene TRBD1, 6 bases. Germline V lookup: CDR1 SGHKS, CDR2 YYEKEE (reference sequence). The V end lost 4 bases, the J end lost 4 bases, and 15 bases lay between the germline ends. The CDR3 totals 15 residues. DNA for the CDR3: TGTGCCAGCAGCCGTCAGGACAGTCAAAATCAGCCCCAGCATTTT. Amino acids: CASSRQDSQNQPQHF.

This clone came up once. The CDR3 sequence: CAGGGAFGNTIYF. The DNA for the CDR3 is TGTGCTGGAGGGGGCGCCTTCGGAAACACCATATATTTT. The chain joins TRBV30 to TRBJ1-3; TRBD1 agrees at 7 bases. The CDR3 runs 13 residues. CDR1 GTSNPN and CDR2 SVGIG come from the germline V gene (reference sequence). Supplemented by reference TRBV30 and TRBJ1-3, the full variable domain reads SQTIHQWPATLVQPVGSPLSLECTVEGTSNPNLYWYRQAAGRGLQLLFYSVGIGQISSEVPQNLSASRPQDRQFILSSKKLLLSDSGFYLCAGGGAFGNTIYFGEGSWLTVV.

The chain uses TRBV7-9 and TRBJ2-1, with 9 positions matching TRBD2. Germline values: CDR1 SEHNR, CDR2 FQNEAQ (reference sequence). This CDR3 has 14 amino acids. The trim removed 1 base at V and 8 bases at J, leaving 3 bases unmatched. For the CDR3, the DNA is TGTGCCAGCAGCTTAGTCGGGACTAGCTATGAGCAGTTCTTC. It encodes CASSLVGTSYEQFF.

The CDR3 DNA reads as TGTGCCACCAGTGCGACAGGGGATCTCCGTGAAAAACTGTTTTTT. It specifies CATSATGDLREKLFF. The chain has TRBV24-1 and TRBJ1-4; 8 bases are shared with TRBD1. V lost 5 bases, J lost 7 bases, and 8 bases stayed unmatched. The CDR3 is 15 amino acids. Germline V gives CDR1 KGHDR, CDR2 SFDVKD.

The gene calls are TRBV6-2 or TRBV6-3 and TRBJ2-7, with 11 bases lining up with TRBD2. Trimming took 5 bases from V and 0 from J; bases not matched to a gene: 6. The CDR3 length is 16 residues. Germline V CDR1 and CDR2: MNHEY, SVGEGT. CDR3: CASSGLAGRSSYEQYF. CDR3 sequence (DNA): TGTGCCAGCAGTGGACTAGCGGGCAGAAGCTCCTACGAGCAGTACTTC.

This rearrangement joins TRBV5-1 to TRBJ2-1; 12 bases map to TRBD2. Germline CDR1 and CDR2: SGHRS and YFSETQ. Losses at the gene ends were 2 bases for V and 8 bases for J; bases not matched to a gene: 8. The CDR3 has 16 residues. The CDR3 nucleotides read TGCGCCAGCAGCTTTGGTGGGACTAGCGGGCCCGATGAGCAGTTCTTC. Protein sequence: CASSFGGTSGPDEQFF.

V usage is TRBV6-5 and J usage is TRBJ1-6, with TRBD1 matching 7 bases. CDR1 MNHEY and CDR2 SVGAGI come from the germline V gene. This CDR3 is built from 14 residues. Germline trimming cut 7 bases from V and 7 bases from J; bases unmatched to any gene: 7. The CDR3 sequence: CASTRTGENSPLHF. The CDR3 region has the DNA TGTGCCAGCACTCGGACAGGAGAAAATTCACCCCTCCACTTT.

V and J are TRBV29-1 and TRBJ1-1; unclear D gene. Germline V gives CDR1 SQVTM, CDR2 ANQGSEA. The ends were cut back, 3 bases at V and 3 bases at J, with 11 bases in the middle. The CDR3 has 13 residues. CDR3 loop: CSVDSGSDTEAFF. The CDR3 nucleotides are TGCAGCGTTGATTCAGGTTCCGACACTGAAGCTTTCTTT.

This chain connects TRBV6-5 to TRBJ2-2, with D unresolved. This CDR3 contains 13 residues. V lost 4 bases to trimming and J lost 4 bases, with 7 bases between them. From germline, CDR1 is MNHEY and CDR2 SVGAGI. This CDR3 reads CASSSTRTGELFF. For the CDR3, the DNA is TGTGCCAGCAGTTCGACTCGCACCGGGGAGCTGTTTTTT.

In its sample, this clone was seen a few times. The chain recombines TRBV5-8 with TRBJ2-3; 7 bases agree with TRBD1. Germline V gene data show CDR1 as SGHTS and CDR2 as YDEGEE. There are 14 residues in the CDR3. J lost 2 bases, V lost 4 bases, and 4 bases had no gene match. Here the CDR3 reads CASSETGTTDTQYF. The DNA of the CDR3 is TGTGCCAGCAGCGAGACAGGGACCACAGATACGCAGTATTTT.